This entry lists 5 T cell receptor beta chains sequenced from one sample in a study of shared clonotypes between healthy human individuals. Using immunoSEQ multiplex PCR, the repertoire was profiled, and TCRdb retains in-frame clones only, with some absent. This table holds around 2,000,000 clones, 85% to 95% found once. The source material was naive CD4+ T cells sorted from blood. Subset: CD45RA+ positively selected. Receptor source: a man aged 18 to 30 in good health.

The V gene is TRBV10-3, the J gene TRBJ2-2, with TRBD2 matching over 8 bases. Germline V gene lookup returns CDR1 ENHRY and CDR2 SYGVKD. The CDR3 has 18 amino acids. The ends lost 0 bases at V and 3 bases at J; junction bases unmatched: 9. The CDR3 DNA is TGTGCCATCAGTGAGTCGACGTGGACGGGAGGGGACACCGGGGAGCTGTTTTTT. It encodes CAISESTWTGGDTGELFF.

The V call is TRBV6-1, the J call TRBJ2-7, with D perhaps matching TRBD1 or TRBD2 (5 bases each). Germline V gives CDR1 MNHNS, CDR2 SASEGT. V gave up 6 bases and J gave up 5 bases, with 20 bases separating them. The CDR3 sequence is 15 residues long. This CDR3 reads CASSAGGLGVHEQYF. In nucleotides, the CDR3 is TGTGCCAGCAGCGCAGGCGGGTTAGGGGTCCACGAGCAGTACTTC.

Only one count was recorded for this clone. The rearrangement links TRBV5-4 to TRBJ2-7, with a tentative D call TRBD2 (6 bases). The CDR3 length is 14 residues. Trimming removed 0 bases from V and 5 bases from J, with 12 bases in between. CDR1 and CDR2 (germline): SGHNT, YYREEE (reference sequence). For the CDR3, the DNA is TGTGCCAGCAGCTTGGTCCCAGCGGGTAACGAGCAGTACTTC. Amino acid sequence: CASSLVPAGNEQYF. The full variable domain, with the rest looked up from reference TRBV5-4 and TRBJ2-7, is ETGVTQSPTHLIKTRGQQVTLRCSSQSGHNTVSWYQQALGQGPQFIFQYYREEENGRGNFPPRFSGLQFPNYSSELNVNALELDDSALYLCASSLVPAGNEQYFGPGTRLTVT.

The chain joins TRBV6-1 to TRBJ1-1; 7 nucleotides line up with TRBD1. CDR1 and CDR2 from the germline V gene are MNHNS and SASEGT. With V trimmed by 6 bases and J by 0 bases, 7 bases remained unmatched. The CDR3 has 15 residues. The DNA for the CDR3 is TGTGCCAGCAGAAGGGGGACAGAGATGAACACTGAAGCTTTCTTT. As protein: CASRRGTEMNTEAFF.

This clone appeared a single time. The chain joins TRBV5-1 to TRBJ2-1, with D uncertain. Germline assignment: CDR1 SGHRS and CDR2 YFSETQ. The CDR3 contains 15 residues. Trimming stripped 3 bases from V and 1 base from J, with 11 bases between. The CDR3 sequence is CASSSTANSYNEQFF. The CDR3 nucleotides are TGCGCCAGCAGCTCTACTGCTAATTCCTACAATGAGCAGTTCTTC.